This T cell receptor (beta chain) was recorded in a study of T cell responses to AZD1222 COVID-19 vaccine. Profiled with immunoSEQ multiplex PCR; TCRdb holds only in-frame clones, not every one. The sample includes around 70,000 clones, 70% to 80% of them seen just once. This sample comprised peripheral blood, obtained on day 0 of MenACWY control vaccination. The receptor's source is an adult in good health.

The CDR3: CASSRCHMPDPENSPLHF. For the CDR3, the DNA is TGTGCCAGCAGCCGCTGTCACATGCCTGACCCTGAAAATTCACCCCTCCACTTT. The gene calls are TRBV14 and TRBJ1-6; D gene unclear. Looked up from germline, CDR1 is SGHDN and CDR2 is FVKESK. The CDR3 loop spans 18 amino acids. Trimming removed 4 bases at V and 7 bases at J, with 23 bases between.